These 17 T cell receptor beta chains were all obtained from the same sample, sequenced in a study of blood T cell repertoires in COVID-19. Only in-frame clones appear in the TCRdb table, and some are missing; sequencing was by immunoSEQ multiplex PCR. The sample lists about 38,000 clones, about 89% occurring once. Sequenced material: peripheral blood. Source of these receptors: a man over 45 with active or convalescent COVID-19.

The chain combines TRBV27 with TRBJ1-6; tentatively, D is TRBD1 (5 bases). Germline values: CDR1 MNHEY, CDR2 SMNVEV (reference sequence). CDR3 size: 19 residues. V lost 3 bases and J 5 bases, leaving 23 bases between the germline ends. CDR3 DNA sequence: TGTGCCAGCAGTTTTCGGAGGGGCAAGGGGCCAAAAAATAATTCACCCCTCCACTTT. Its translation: CASSFRRGKGPKNNSPLHF.

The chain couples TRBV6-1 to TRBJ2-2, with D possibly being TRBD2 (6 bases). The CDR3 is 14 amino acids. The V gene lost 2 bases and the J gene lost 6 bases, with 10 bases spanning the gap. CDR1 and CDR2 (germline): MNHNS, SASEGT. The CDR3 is CASSEPREAGELFF. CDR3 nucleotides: TGTGCCAGCAGTGAACCCAGGGAGGCCGGGGAGCTGTTTTTT.

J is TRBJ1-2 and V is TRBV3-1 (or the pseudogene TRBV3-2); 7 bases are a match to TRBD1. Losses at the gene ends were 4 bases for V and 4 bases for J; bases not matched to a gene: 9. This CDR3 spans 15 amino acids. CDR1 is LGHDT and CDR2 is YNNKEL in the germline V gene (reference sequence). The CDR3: CASSLGTDQGYGYTF. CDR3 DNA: TGTGCCAGCAGCCTAGGGACAGATCAGGGCTATGGCTACACCTTC.

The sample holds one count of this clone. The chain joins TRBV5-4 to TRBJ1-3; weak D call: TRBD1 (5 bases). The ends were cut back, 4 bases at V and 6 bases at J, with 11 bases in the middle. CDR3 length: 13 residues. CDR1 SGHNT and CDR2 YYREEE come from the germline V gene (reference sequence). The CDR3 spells CASSPDRQNTIYF. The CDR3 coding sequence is TGTGCCAGCAGCCCCGACAGACAAAACACCATATATTTT.

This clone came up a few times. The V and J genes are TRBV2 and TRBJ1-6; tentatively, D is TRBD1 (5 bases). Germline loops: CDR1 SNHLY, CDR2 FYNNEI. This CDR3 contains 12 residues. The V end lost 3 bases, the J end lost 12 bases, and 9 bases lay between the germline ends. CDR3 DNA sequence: TGTGCCAGCAGTGATAGAGGACAACCCCTCCACTTT. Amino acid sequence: CASSDRGQPLHF.

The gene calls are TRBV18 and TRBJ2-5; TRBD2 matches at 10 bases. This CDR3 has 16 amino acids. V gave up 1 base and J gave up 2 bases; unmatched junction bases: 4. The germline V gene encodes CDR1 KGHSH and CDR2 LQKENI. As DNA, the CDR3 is TGTGCCAGCTCACCACGTGTAGCGGGGGGTCAAGAGACCCAGTACTTC. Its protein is CASSPRVAGGQETQYF.

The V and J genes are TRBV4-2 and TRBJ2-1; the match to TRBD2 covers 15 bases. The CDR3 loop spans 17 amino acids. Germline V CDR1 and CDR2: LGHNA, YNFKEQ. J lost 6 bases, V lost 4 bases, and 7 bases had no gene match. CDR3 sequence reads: CASSLGLAGGPTNEQFF. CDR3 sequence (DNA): TGTGCCAGCAGCCTTGGACTAGCGGGAGGGCCGACCAATGAGCAGTTCTTC.

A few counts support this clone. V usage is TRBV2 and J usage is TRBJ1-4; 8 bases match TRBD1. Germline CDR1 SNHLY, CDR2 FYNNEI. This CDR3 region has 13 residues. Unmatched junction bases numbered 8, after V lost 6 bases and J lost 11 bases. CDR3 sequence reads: CASRGQGVGKLFF. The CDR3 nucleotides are TGTGCCAGCAGAGGACAGGGAGTGGGGAAACTGTTTTTT.

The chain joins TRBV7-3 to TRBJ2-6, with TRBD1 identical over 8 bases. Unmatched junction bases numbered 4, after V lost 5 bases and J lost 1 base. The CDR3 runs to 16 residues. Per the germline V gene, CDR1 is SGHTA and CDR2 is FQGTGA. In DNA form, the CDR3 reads TGTGCCAGCAGCCCCCGGACAGGGTCTGGGGCCAACGTCCTGACTTTC. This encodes CASSPRTGSGANVLTF.

The CDR3 sequence: CSVDSTGNTEAFF. The DNA of the CDR3 is TGCAGCGTTGACTCGACAGGGAACACTGAAGCTTTCTTT. This chain links TRBV29-1 with TRBJ1-1, with D perhaps matching TRBD1 (6 bases). The germline V and J ends were trimmed by 3 bases and 1 base, with 9 bases remaining between them. Germline loops: CDR1 SQVTM, CDR2 ANQGSEA. The CDR3 length is 13 residues. Complete variable domain (other parts from reference TRBV29-1 and TRBJ1-1): SAVISQKPSRDICQRGTSLTIQCQVDSQVTMMFWYRQQPGQSLTLIATANQGSEATYESGFVIDKFPISRPNLTFSTLTVSNMSPEDSSIYLCSVDSTGNTEAFFGQGTRLTVV.

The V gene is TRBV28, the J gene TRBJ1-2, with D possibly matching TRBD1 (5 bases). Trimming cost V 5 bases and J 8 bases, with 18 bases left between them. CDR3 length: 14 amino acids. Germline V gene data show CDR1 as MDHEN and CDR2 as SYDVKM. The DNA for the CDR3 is TGTGCCAGCAGTATCCCTCTGCATCAGGGAGGCTACACCTTC. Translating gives CASSIPLHQGGYTF.

For the CDR3, the DNA is TGCGCCAGCAGCTTCACACCGGAGGGCACTGAAGCTTTCTTT. The encoded protein is CASSFTPEGTEAFF. The chain combines TRBV5-1 with TRBJ1-1; D not certain. V lost 2 bases, J lost 4 bases, and 12 bases lay in between. CDR1 and CDR2 (germline): SGHRS, YFSETQ. CDR3 length: 14 amino acids.

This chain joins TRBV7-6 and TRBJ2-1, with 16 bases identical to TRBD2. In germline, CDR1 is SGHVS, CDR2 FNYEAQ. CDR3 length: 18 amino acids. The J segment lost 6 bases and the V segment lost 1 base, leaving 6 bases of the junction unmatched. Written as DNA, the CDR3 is TGTGCCAGCAGCTTAGAGGGACTAGCGGGAGGGCCCCGCAATGAGCAGTTCTTC. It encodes CASSLEGLAGGPRNEQFF.

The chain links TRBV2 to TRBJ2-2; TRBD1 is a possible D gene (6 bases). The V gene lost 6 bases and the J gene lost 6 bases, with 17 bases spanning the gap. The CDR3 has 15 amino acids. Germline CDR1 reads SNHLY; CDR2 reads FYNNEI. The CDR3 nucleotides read TGTGCCAGCAGCCACGGACAGCTCATGCCCGGGGAGCTGTTTTTT. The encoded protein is CASSHGQLMPGELFF.

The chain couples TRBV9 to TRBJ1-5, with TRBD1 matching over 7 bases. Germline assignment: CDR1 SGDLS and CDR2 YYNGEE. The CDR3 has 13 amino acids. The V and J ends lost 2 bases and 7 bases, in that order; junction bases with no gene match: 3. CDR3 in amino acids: CASSVTGEQPQHF. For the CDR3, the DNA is TGTGCCAGCAGCGTCACAGGGGAGCAGCCCCAGCATTTT.

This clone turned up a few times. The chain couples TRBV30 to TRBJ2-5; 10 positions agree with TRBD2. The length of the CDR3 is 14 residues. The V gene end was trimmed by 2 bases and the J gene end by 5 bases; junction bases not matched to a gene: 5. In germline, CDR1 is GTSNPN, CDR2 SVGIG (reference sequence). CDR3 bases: TGTGCCTGGAGTTCCCTAGCGGGAGATGAGACCCAGTACTTC. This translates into CAWSSLAGDETQYF.

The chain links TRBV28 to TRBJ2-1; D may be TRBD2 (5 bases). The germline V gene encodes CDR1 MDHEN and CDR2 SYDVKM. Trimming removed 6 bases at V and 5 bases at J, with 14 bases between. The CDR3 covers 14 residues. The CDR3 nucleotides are TGTGCCAGCAGCCCGGTGAGGGTTCACAATGAGCAGTTCTTC. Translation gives CASSPVRVHNEQFF. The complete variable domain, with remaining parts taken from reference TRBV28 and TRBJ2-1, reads DVKVTQSSRYLVKRTGEKVFLECVQDMDHENMFWYRQDPGLGLRLIYFSYDVKMKEKGDIPEGYSVSREKKERFSLILESASTNQTSMYLCASSPVRVHNEQFFGPGTRLTVL.